This TCR beta chain was identified during a study of T cell responses to AZD1222 COVID-19 vaccine. A remark on this clone: The antigen is not known.

The CDR3 contains 15 residues. Germline CDR1 is SGHRS and CDR2 is YFSETQ. With 4 bases removed from V and 8 bases from J, the gap between germline ends came to 20 bases. Libraries were prepared by immunoSEQ multiplex PCR; TCRdb keeps only in-frame clonotypes and omits some of them. The sample lists more than 95,000 clones; 88% were seen once. Study-wide findings and caveats: Seropositivity was recorded at baseline in only 6 or 7 AZD1222 recipients.

Sequenced material: peripheral blood, taken on day 0 of AZD1222 vaccination. V usage is TRBV5-1 and J usage is TRBJ2-3, with D perhaps assigned TRBD1 or TRBD2 (7 bases each). The TCR sequence derives from an adult in good health. Here the CDR3 reads CASSPGGEGAATQYF. The CDR3 DNA follows: TGCGCCAGCAGCCCCGGAGGGGAGGGGGCTGCTACGCAGTATTTT.